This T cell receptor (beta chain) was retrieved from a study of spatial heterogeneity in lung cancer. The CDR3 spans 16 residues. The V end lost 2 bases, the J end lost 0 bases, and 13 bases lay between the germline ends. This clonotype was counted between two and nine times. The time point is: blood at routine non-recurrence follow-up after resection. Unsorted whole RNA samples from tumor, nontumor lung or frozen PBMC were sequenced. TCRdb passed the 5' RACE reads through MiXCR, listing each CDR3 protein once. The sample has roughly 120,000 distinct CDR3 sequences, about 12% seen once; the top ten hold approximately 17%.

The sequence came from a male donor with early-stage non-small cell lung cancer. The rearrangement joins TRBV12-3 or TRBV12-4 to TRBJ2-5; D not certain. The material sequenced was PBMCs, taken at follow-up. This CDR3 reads CASSLYETAYQETQYF. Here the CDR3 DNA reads TGTGCCAGCAGTTTATATGAAACAGCGTACCAAGAGACCCAGTACTTC.